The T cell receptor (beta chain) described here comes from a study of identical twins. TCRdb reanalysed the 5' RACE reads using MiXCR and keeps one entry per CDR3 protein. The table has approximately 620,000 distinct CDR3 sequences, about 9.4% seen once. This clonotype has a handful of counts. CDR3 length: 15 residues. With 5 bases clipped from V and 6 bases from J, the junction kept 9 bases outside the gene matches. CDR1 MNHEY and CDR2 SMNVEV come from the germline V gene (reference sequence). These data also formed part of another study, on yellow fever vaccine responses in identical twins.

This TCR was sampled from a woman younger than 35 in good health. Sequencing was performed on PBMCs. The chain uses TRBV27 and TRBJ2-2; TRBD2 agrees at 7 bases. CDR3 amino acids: CASSPGGFESGELFF. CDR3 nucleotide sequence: TGTGCCAGCAGTCCCGGGGGGTTTGAATCCGGGGAGCTGTTTTTT.